This TCR beta chain emerged from a study of T cells after yellow fever vaccination. Study results and limitations: Bulk-population clonotypes that are abundant could appear as contaminants in FACS-sorted repertoires. Among primary-vaccination clones, most reappeared after the booster, at 95% to 96% for CD4 and about 90% for CD8. Researchers report a weaker secondary response that nonetheless peaked faster, day 5 versus 15.

In its sample, this clonotype was seen a few times. Its antigen is unknown. Generation of TCR cDNA used 5'RACE template switching (which added a universal primer site and UMIs). Via MiXCR, TCRdb re-called the 5' RACE reads, giving one row per CDR3 protein. The repertoire holds hundreds of thousands of distinct CDR3 sequences, 17% seen once, with 17% in the top ten. The germline V gene has CDR1 ENHRY and CDR2 SYGVKD. Between the trimmed V and J ends, which lost 7 bases and 0 bases, there was a span of 10 bases. This CDR3 spans 13 amino acids. The specimen was PBMCs, collected 5 days after the first yellow fever vaccination. The chain has TRBV10-3 and TRBJ2-7, with D hard to call. This receptor was taken from a man younger than 35 who received the YFV17D yellow fever vaccine. CDR3 coding DNA: TGTGCCATCAATGGGGATCTCTCCTACGAGCAGTACTTC. Translation gives CAINGDLSYEQYF.